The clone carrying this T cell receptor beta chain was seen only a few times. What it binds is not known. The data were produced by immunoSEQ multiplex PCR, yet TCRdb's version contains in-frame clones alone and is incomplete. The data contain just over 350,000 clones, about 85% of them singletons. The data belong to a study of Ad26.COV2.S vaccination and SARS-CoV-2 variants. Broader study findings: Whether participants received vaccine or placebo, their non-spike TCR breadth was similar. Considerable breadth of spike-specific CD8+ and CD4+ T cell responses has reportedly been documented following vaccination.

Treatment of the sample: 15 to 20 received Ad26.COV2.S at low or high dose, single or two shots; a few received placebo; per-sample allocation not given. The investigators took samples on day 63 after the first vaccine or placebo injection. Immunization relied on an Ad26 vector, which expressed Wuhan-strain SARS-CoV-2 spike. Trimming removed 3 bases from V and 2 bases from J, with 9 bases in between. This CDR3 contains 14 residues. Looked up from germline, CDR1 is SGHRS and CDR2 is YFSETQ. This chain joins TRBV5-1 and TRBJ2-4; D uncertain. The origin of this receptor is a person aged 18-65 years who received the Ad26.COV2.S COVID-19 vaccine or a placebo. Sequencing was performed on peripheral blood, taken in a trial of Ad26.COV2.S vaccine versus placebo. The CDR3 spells CASSSGITKNIQYF. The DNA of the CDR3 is TGCGCCAGCAGCTCTGGCATAACCAAAAACATTCAGTACTTC.